These T cell receptor beta chains were read from a single sample in a study of shared clonotypes between healthy human individuals. Profiled with immunoSEQ multiplex PCR; TCRdb holds only in-frame clones, not every one. This table has some 1,100,000 clones, 70% to 80% appearing once. The sample consisted of memory CD4+ T cells from PBMCs. Receptor source: a young man in good health. Some clones in this sample may be carry-over from other donors' samples. The CDR3 runs from the conserved cysteine through the conserved F or W. A D gene is named only where the DNA matches it firmly. A row's size may be missing; if present it is once, few, many or a size class.

clone_size | j_call | d_call | v_call | cdr3_nt | cdr3_aa
- | TRBJ2-1 | - | TRBV29-1 | TGCAGTGCTCTAGGAGGCCGCGGCTACAATGAGCAGTTCTTC | CSALGGRGYNEQFF
- | TRBJ2-7 | - | TRBV25-1 | TGTGCCAGCAGTGAATATCCTACAGGGGGGGATTACGAGCAGTACTTC | CASSEYPTGGDYEQYF
- | TRBJ1-5 | - | TRBV2 | TGTGCCAGCAAGAGGGGCGGGGGTCCCAATCAGCCCCAGCATTTT | CASKRGGGPNQPQHF
- | TRBJ2-3 | - | TRBV28 | TGTGCCAGCAGTACCCCCAAAGAGACCACAGATACGCAGTATTTT | CASSTPKETTDTQYF
- | TRBJ2-1 | TRBD2 | TRBV28 | TGTGCCAGCAGTACCGGGACAGCAGGGACCCGACTAGCGGGAGGGCGTCGCGATGAGCAGTTCTTC | CASSTGTAGTRLAGGRRDEQFF
- | TRBJ1-5 | - | TRBV28 | TGTGCCAGCAGTTTAGGAGGGAATAGGCAGCATTTT | CASSLGGNRQHF
- | TRBJ2-1 | TRBD2 | TRBV29-1 | TGCAGCGTCCCTGGGACTAGCGGGAGCCCCCAGTTCTTC | CSVPGTSGSPQFF
few | TRBJ2-5 | TRBD2 | TRBV11-2 | TGTGCCAGCAGCTCTTGGACTAGCCAAGAGACCCAGTACTTC | CASSSWTSQETQYF
- | TRBJ2-1 | - | TRBV30 | TGTGCCTGGAGTTACAGAAGCTACAATGAGCAGTTCTTC | CAWSYRSYNEQFF
few | TRBJ2-3 | - | TRBV11-2 | TGTGCCAGCAGCTTAGACTCGTTGTTCCGGGACACAGATACGCAGTATTTT | CASSLDSLFRDTDTQYF
- | TRBJ2-1 | TRBD2 | TRBV29-1 | TGCAGCCTGCGAGGGACTAGCGGGAGTGGGGATGAGCAGTTCTTC | CSLRGTSGSGDEQFF
- | TRBJ2-2 | TRBD1 | TRBV10-1 | TGCGCCAGCAGACTGGGACAGCGCACCGGGGAGCTGTTTTTT | CASRLGQRTGELFF
- | TRBJ2-2 | - | TRBV7-6 | TGTGCCAGCCGGAAACAGGGGACTGCCGGGGAGCTGTTTTTT | CASRKQGTAGELFF
- | TRBJ1-6 | - | TRBV11-2 | TGTGCCAGCAGCTTATCGGGGGGGCAGGAGTCACCCCTCCACTTT | CASSLSGGQESPLHF
once | TRBJ1-4 | - | TRBV27 | TGTGCCAGCAGTCCCCCAGGGCAGATTATTGCAACTAATGAAAAACTGTTTTTT | CASSPPGQIIATNEKLFF
- | TRBJ1-3 | - | TRBV18 | TGTGCCAGCTCAGAAGGGACGGGTAGAAACACCATATATTTT | CASSEGTGRNTIYF
- | TRBJ1-1 | - | TRBV5-6 | TGTGCCAGCAGCTTCTATAGGGTAATGAACACTGAAGCTTTCTTT | CASSFYRVMNTEAFF